The TCR beta chain described here comes from a study of T-cell reconstitution after alpha-beta-depleted transplantation in children. General study findings and limits: T cells produced anew were the main source of T-cell counts and diversity one year after transplant. Several hundred graft clones that had expanded were reportedly the source of alpha-beta T cells about two months after transplant.

This clonotype was seen at least ten times. Its antigen remains unknown. There are 15 residues in the CDR3. The V segment lost 5 bases and the J segment 0 bases; nucleotides outside the gene matches: 10. Germline-derived CDR1 and CDR2 are DFQATT and SNEGSKA (reference sequence). The TCRbeta library incorporated unique molecular identifiers. From the PCR reads, TCRdb called clonotypes with MiXCR, one entry per CDR3 protein. The sample lists approximately 500,000 distinct CDR3 sequences, about 11% occurring once. Here the sequenced sample was PBMCs, taken before TCRalphabeta/CD19-depleted stem cell transplant. This clonotype was sampled from a child under 10 years old with inherited bone marrow failure, due to receive a stem cell transplant. The chain couples TRBV20-1 to TRBJ2-7; TRBD1 aligns across 7 bases. DNA for the CDR3: TGCAGTGCTTATAGCTTTTGGGACAGCTCCTACGAGCAGTACTTC. Its protein product is CSAYSFWDSSYEQYF.